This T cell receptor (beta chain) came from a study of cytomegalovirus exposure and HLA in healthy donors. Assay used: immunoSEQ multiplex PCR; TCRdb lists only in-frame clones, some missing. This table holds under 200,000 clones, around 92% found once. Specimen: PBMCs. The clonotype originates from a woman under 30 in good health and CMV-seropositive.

The CDR3 sequence: CASSSGDSYGYTF. CDR3 sequence (DNA): TGTGCCAGCAGCTCGGGTGACAGCTATGGCTACACCTTC. The rearrangement uses TRBV7-2 and TRBJ1-2; possible D gene TRBD1, 5 bases. With 4 bases removed from V and 4 bases from J, the gap between germline ends came to 10 bases. The CDR3 is 13 residues long. CDR1 is SGHTA and CDR2 is FQGNSA in the germline V gene. Filled out from reference TRBV7-2 and TRBJ1-2, the complete variable domain reads GAGVSQSPSNKVTEKGKDVELRCDPISGHTALYWYRQSLGQGLEFLIYFQGNSAPDKSGLPSDRFSAERTGGSVSTLTIQRTQQEDSAVYLCASSSGDSYGYTFGSGTRLTVV.